This TCR beta chain came from a study of blood T cell repertoires in COVID-19. Study-level information: COVID-19 samples from acute and convalescent phases originated in the United States, Italy and Spain.

TCRdb's copy holds only in-frame clones and misses some; the assay was immunoSEQ multiplex PCR. Of approximately 110,000 clones listed, around 85% are singletons. The CDR3 is 12 amino acids. V lost 4 bases to trimming and J lost 1 base, with 3 bases between them. Germline V CDR1 and CDR2: SGHTA, FQGTGA. The genes are TRBV7-3 and TRBJ2-3, with D uncertain. The receptor comes from a man aged 50-60 years with acute or convalescent COVID-19. Sample: peripheral blood. CDR3 loop: CASSSGTDTQYF. As DNA, the CDR3 is TGTGCCAGCAGCTCCGGCACAGATACGCAGTATTTT. Using reference TRBV7-3 and TRBJ2-3 for the parts outside the CDR3, the full variable domain is GAGVSQTPSNKVTEKGKYVELRCDPISGHTALYWYRQSLGQGPEFLIYFQGTGAADDSGLPNDRFFAVRPEGSVSTLKIQRTERGDSAVYLCASSSGTDTQYFGPGTRLTVL.